Listed below are T cell receptor beta chains from one sample, sequenced in a study of CD8 T cells in Susac syndrome. TCRdb fed the immunoSEQ multiplex PCR reads into MiXCR, producing one record per CDR3 protein. This repertoire shows approximately 180,000 distinct CDR3 sequences, over 85% found once; its top ten account for more than 0.08%. Source material: CD4+ T cells from PBMCs. The receptors originated from a human donor with multiple sclerosis. Each CDR3 is given with its conserved first and last residue. D genes are given only for firm matches. A clone size is listed for some rows: how often the clone was seen (once, few, many), or a class if it is expanded.

>TRBJ1-5|TRBV2|NA|NA
CASSGGSSADQPQHF
TGTGCCAGCAGTGGGGGGTCTTCCGCCGATCAGCCCCAGCATTTT
>TRBJ2-1|TRBV29-1|TRBD2|NA
CSVEQIIAGVTEQFF
TGCAGCGTTGAACAAATTATAGCGGGAGTCACTGAGCAGTTCTTC
>TRBJ2-7|TRBV28|TRBD2|NA
CATGLAGGPTYEQYF
TGTGCCACGGGACTAGCGGGAGGCCCAACCTACGAGCAGTACTTC
>TRBJ2-3|TRBV19|NA|NA
CASRGGASTDTQYF
TGTGCCAGTAGGGGGGGAGCGAGCACAGATACGCAGTATTTT
>TRBJ2-5|TRBV5-1|NA|NA
CASSLGASSRETQYF
TGCGCCAGCAGCTTGGGAGCTTCCAGTCGTGAGACCCAGTACTTC
>TRBJ2-7|TRBV28|TRBD1|NA
CASSPRQGDNSEQYF
TGTGCCAGCAGTCCCCGACAGGGAGACAACTCCGAGCAGTACTTC
>TRBJ2-2|TRBV19|TRBD1|NA
CASSIGTANTGELFF
TGTGCCAGTAGTATTGGGACAGCGAACACCGGGGAGCTGTTTTTT
>TRBJ2-5|TRBV4-3|TRBD2|NA
CASSQGRYTSGNKETQYF
TGCGCCAGCAGCCAAGGTCGCTATACTAGCGGGAATAAGGAGACCCAGTACTTC
>TRBJ2-1|TRBV27|TRBD2|NA
CASSRRPGTSGGAYNEQFF
TGTGCCAGCAGTCGCCGTCCCGGGACTAGCGGGGGGGCCTACAATGAGCAGTTCTTC
>TRBJ1-2|TRBV12-3/TRBV12-4|NA|few
CASSLLGYGYTF
TGTGCCAGCAGTTTGTTGGGCTATGGCTACACCTTC
>TRBJ1-2|TRBV18|NA|NA
CASSPGEDNYGYTF
TGTGCCAGCTCACCAGGGGAGGACAATTATGGCTACACCTTC
>TRBJ1-5|TRBV30|NA|NA
CAWSYSGNQPQHF
TGTGCCTGGAGTTATTCAGGGAATCAGCCCCAGCATTTT
>TRBJ1-4|TRBV3-1|NA|NA
CASSPRGTYEKLFF
TGTGCCAGCAGCCCCCGCGGGACCTATGAAAAACTGTTTTTT
>TRBJ1-5|TRBV30|TRBD1|NA
CAWQATGGDQPQHF
TGTGCCTGGCAAGCTACAGGGGGCGATCAGCCCCAGCATTTT
>TRBJ2-7|TRBV7-9|TRBD2|NA
CASSKGTSYAYEQYF
TGTGCCAGCAGCAAAGGGACTAGCTACGCCTACGAGCAGTACTTC
>TRBJ2-1|TRBV4-1|NA|NA
CASSQRGGTPPYNEQFF
TGCGCCAGCAGCCAGAGGGGCGGGACACCCCCCTACAATGAGCAGTTCTTC
>TRBJ2-7|TRBV7-2|NA|NA
CASSLAQQVYEQYF
TGTGCCAGCAGCTTAGCGCAACAGGTCTACGAGCAGTACTTC
>TRBJ1-2|TRBV5-1|TRBD1|NA
CASSFPGTGGLLYTF
TGCGCCAGCAGCTTCCCCGGGACAGGGGGTTTACTGTACACCTTC
>TRBJ2-2|TRBV12-3/TRBV12-4|NA|NA
CASSVNPPGELFF
TGTGCCAGCAGTGTTAATCCCCCCGGGGAGCTGTTTTTT
>TRBJ2-7|TRBV7-2|TRBD2|NA
CASSLIAGGGSEQYF
TGTGCCAGCAGCCTAATAGCGGGAGGGGGTAGCGAGCAGTACTTC
>TRBJ2-2|TRBV28|TRBD2|NA
CASSGGGTGELFF
TGTGCCAGCAGCGGGGGGGGCACCGGGGAGCTGTTTTTT
>TRBJ2-7|TRBV4-1|TRBD1|NA
CASSQVGTGSHEQYF
TGCGCCAGCAGCCAAGTGGGGACAGGGAGCCACGAGCAGTACTTC
>TRBJ1-1|TRBV24-1|NA|NA
CATSDPGGDEAEAFF
TGTGCCACCAGTGACCCCGGAGGGGATGAGGCTGAAGCTTTCTTT
>TRBJ1-5|TRBV27|TRBD1|NA
CASSSGTGRNQPQHF
TGTGCCAGCAGTTCCGGGACAGGGAGGAACCAGCCCCAGCATTTT
>TRBJ2-3|TRBV7-9|NA|few
CASSLEGSTDTQYF
TGTGCCAGCAGCTTGGAGGGGTCCACAGATACGCAGTATTTT
>TRBJ1-1|TRBV20-1|NA|NA
CSARVTGNTEAFF
TGCAGTGCTAGAGTAACGGGGAACACTGAAGCTTTCTTT